This T cell receptor beta chain was captured by sequencing in a study of shared clonotypes between healthy human individuals. Study summary: The composition of the donors was a couple of women and three men aged 18 to 49. General study results and limits: Richness estimates generally favored naive over memory subsets.

A note on this clone: Its antigen remains unknown.

The study separated CD4+ cells into CD45RA+ naive and CD45RA-negative memory subsets. Per the germline V gene, CDR1 is MNHEY and CDR2 is SMNVEV (reference sequence). This CDR3 is 19 amino acids long. Deletions cut 5 bases from V and 0 bases from J, with 26 bases between. Only in-frame clones appear in the TCRdb table, and some are missing; sequencing was by immunoSEQ multiplex PCR. This sample yields a few million clones, of which 90% to 97% are seen a single time; approximately 0.13% belongs to the top ten. The rearrangement links TRBV27 to TRBJ2-7; no reliable D call. This TCR derives from a man aged 18 to 30 in good health. The sequenced sample was naive CD4+ T cells sorted from blood. As for subset: CD45RA+ positively selected. CDR3 in amino acids: CASSPYDSLPLWGSYEQYF. In nucleotides, the CDR3 is TGTGCCAGCAGTCCATACGATTCGTTGCCCCTCTGGGGCTCCTACGAGCAGTACTTC.